This TCR beta chain derives from a study of radiation and T cells in renal cell carcinoma. The study's findings and limits: Top tumor clonotypes rose in blood 2 weeks post-radiation, then contracted.

Data came from immunoSEQ multiplex PCR; TCRdb stores just in-frame clones and leaves some out. The repertoire holds some 130,000 clones, with over 75% as singletons. As for time point: blood 2 weeks post-SBRT. The treatment: 15 Gy SBRT to primary tumor, nephrectomy 4 weeks later. Serial blood draws occurred at baseline and 2 and 4 weeks post-SBRT. Clear cell pathology was present in this patient's renal cell carcinoma. Remarks on this clone: Its antigen remains unidentified.

Trimming cost V 4 bases and J 0 bases; bases outside gene matches: 4. The CDR3 is made up of 16 amino acids. The germline V gene has CDR1 SNHLY and CDR2 FYNNEI. V is TRBV2 and J is TRBJ2-5; 11 bases map to TRBD2. The sequencing used blood, collected from a patient whose treatment included radiotherapy and nephrectomy. The receptor was derived from a woman in her sixties with renal cell carcinoma. This chain's CDR3 is CASSGPGLADQETQYF. The CDR3 DNA is TGTGCCAGCAGTGGCCCGGGACTAGCGGACCAAGAGACCCAGTACTTC.